The 12 T cell receptor beta chains presented below share a single source sample, sequenced in a study of T cell responses to AZD1222 COVID-19 vaccine. Data came from immunoSEQ multiplex PCR; TCRdb stores just in-frame clones and leaves some out. The data show around 130,000 clones, 86% seen once. This specimen consisted of peripheral blood, obtained on day 0 of AZD1222 vaccination. Receptor source: an adult in good health.

The V gene is TRBV30, the J gene TRBJ2-5; D is perhaps TRBD1 (6 bases). V was shortened by 5 bases and J by 2 bases, with 9 bases between the two germline ends. The CDR3 sequence is 12 residues long. Germline CDR1 is GTSNPN and CDR2 is SVGIG (reference sequence). CDR3 in DNA: TGTGCCTGGGAAACAGGGCAAGAGACCCAGTACTTC. Translated, it gives CAWETGQETQYF.

CDR3 nucleotides: TGTGCCAGCGATAATGTGGGGACCGGGGAGCTGTTTTTT. Protein product: CASDNVGTGELFF. The chain links TRBV2 to TRBJ2-2, with D uncertain. Trimming left V 8 bases short and J 5 bases short, with 12 bases between. Germline CDR1 and CDR2: SNHLY and FYNNEI. The CDR3 is 13 residues long.

The chain links TRBV28 to TRBJ1-1; D remains unclear. The CDR3 totals 13 residues. Per the germline V gene, CDR1 is MDHEN and CDR2 is SYDVKM. The V gene lost 3 bases and the J gene lost 6 bases, with 11 bases spanning the gap. CDR3 DNA: TGTGCCAGCAGTTTGATAAGCCTCCCTGAAGCTTTCTTT. It translates to CASSLISLPEAFF. Full variable domain (missing parts from reference TRBV28 and TRBJ1-1): DVKVTQSSRYLVKRTGEKVFLECVQDMDHENMFWYRQDPGLGLRLIYFSYDVKMKEKGDIPEGYSVSREKKERFSLILESASTNQTSMYLCASSLISLPEAFFGQGTRLTVV.

This clone occurred once. This chain uses TRBV18 with TRBJ2-7; D might be TRBD1 or TRBD2, each matching 5 bases. The CDR3 totals 13 residues. Per the germline V gene, CDR1 is KGHSH and CDR2 is LQKENI. Trimming took off 6 bases at V and 2 bases at J, with 11 bases between the two ends. The CDR3, as DNA: TGTGCCAGCTCTGGGGGAACAGCCTACGAGCAGTACTTC. This sequence encodes CASSGGTAYEQYF. The full variable domain, rest sourced from reference TRBV18 and TRBJ2-7, is NAGVMQNPRHLVRRRGQEARLRCSPMKGHSHVYWYRQLPEEGLKFMVYLQKENIIDESGMPKERFSAEFPKEGPSILRIQQVVRGDSAAYFCASSGGTAYEQYFGPGTRLTVT.

As DNA, the CDR3 is TGCGCCAGCAGCCCTACCGGGACAGGCCGAGAGACCCAGTACTTC. This translates into CASSPTGTGRETQYF. The chain employs TRBV5-1 and TRBJ2-5, with 8 bases identical to TRBD1. The CDR3 contains 15 residues. In germline, CDR1 is SGHRS, CDR2 YFSETQ. Trimming removed 4 bases from V and 4 bases from J; junction bases left unmatched: 9.

This clone was counted a single time. This rearrangement joins TRBV2 to TRBJ1-2; no reliable D call. Germline assignment: CDR1 SNHLY and CDR2 FYNNEI. Trimming removed 4 bases at V and 2 bases at J, with 5 bases between. The CDR3 totals 12 residues. CDR3 bases: TGTGCCAGCAGTGTTGGGAACTATGGCTACACCTTC. This sequence encodes CASSVGNYGYTF.

The chain joins TRBV10-1 to TRBJ2-1; either TRBD1 or TRBD2 may supply D (5 bases each). The germline V and J ends were trimmed by 2 bases and 6 bases, with 17 bases remaining between them. In germline, CDR1 is WNHNN, CDR2 SYGVQD (reference sequence). This CDR3 is built from 16 residues. The DNA for the CDR3 is TGCGCCAGCAGTGAGATGCTAGGGCTTGGGGGCAATGAGCAGTTCTTC. Residues: CASSEMLGLGGNEQFF.

V gene TRBV6-5 combines with J gene TRBJ2-6; tentative D call: TRBD1 (6 bases). CDR3 length equals 14 residues. CDR1 is MNHEY, CDR2 SVGAGI, per germline. With 7 bases removed from V and 2 bases from J, the gap between germline ends came to 9 bases. The CDR3 sequence is CASNPGAGANVLTF. The CDR3 region has the DNA TGTGCCAGCAACCCAGGGGCTGGGGCCAACGTCCTGACTTTC.

The V gene is TRBV3-1 (or the pseudogene TRBV3-2), the J gene TRBJ2-5, with 12 bases aligning to TRBD2. The CDR3 runs 16 residues. Germline CDR1 and CDR2: LGHDT and YNNKEL (reference sequence). V dropped 4 bases and J dropped 5; count of bases not matched to a gene: 8. CDR3 loop: CASSLGLAGPWETQYF. In DNA form, the CDR3 reads TGTGCCAGCAGCCTTGGACTAGCGGGGCCATGGGAGACCCAGTACTTC.

This clone has only a few counts. This chain links TRBV4-2 with TRBJ2-2; TRBD1 might be the D (6 bases). Trimming took 2 bases from V and 4 from J, leaving 11 bases between them. CDR1 and CDR2 from the germline V gene are LGHNA and YNFKEQ. The CDR3 has 15 residues. The DNA for the CDR3 is TGTGCCAGCAGCCAATTTCAGGGGACCACCGGGGAGCTGTTTTTT. Translated: CASSQFQGTTGELFF.

The J gene is TRBJ2-1, the V gene TRBV5-1; 9 positions match TRBD2. The V gene end was trimmed by 4 bases and the J gene end by 5 bases; junction bases not matched to a gene: 10. Germline lookup yields CDR1 SGHRS and CDR2 YFSETQ. The CDR3 totals 16 residues. CDR3 in DNA: TGCGCCAGCAGCACTTTAGCGGGAGAGGTCCACAATGAGCAGTTCTTC. Amino acids: CASSTLAGEVHNEQFF. Full variable domain (rest looked up from reference TRBV5-1 and TRBJ2-1): KAGVTQTPRYLIKTRGQQVTLSCSPISGHRSVSWYQQTPGQGLQFLFEYFSETQRNKGNFPGRFSGRQFSNSRSEMNVSTLELGDSALYLCASSTLAGEVHNEQFFGPGTRLTVL.

This clone was seen a single time. V gene TRBV5-1 combines with J gene TRBJ2-3; 9 positions match TRBD2. The CDR3 is made up of 16 amino acids. Unmatched junction bases numbered 5, after V lost 0 bases and J lost 3 bases. Germline loops: CDR1 SGHRS, CDR2 YFSETQ. CDR3 protein: CASSLESSGGTDTQYF. The CDR3 DNA reads as TGCGCCAGCAGCTTGGAGTCCAGCGGGGGGACAGATACGCAGTATTTT.